Below are 10 T cell receptor beta chains sequenced from a single sample in a study of cytomegalovirus exposure and HLA in healthy donors. 13 Jbeta primers and 60 Vbeta primers were used for the PCR. Sequenced by immunoSEQ multiplex PCR; TCRdb stores in-frame clones only, minus some. The data hold 180,000 or so clones, with about 79% observed a single time. Sequencing was carried out using PBMCs. The receptors originated from a man younger than 30 in good health and CMV-seronegative.

The rearrangement uses TRBV19 and TRBJ2-1, with D perhaps matching TRBD1 (5 bases). The V gene lost 3 bases and the J gene lost 8 bases, with 11 bases spanning the gap. CDR3 length: 13 residues. Germline CDR1 and CDR2: LNHDA and SQIVND (reference sequence). The CDR3 DNA is TGTGCCAGTAGTATTCAAGGGGTGTATGAGCAGTTCTTC. This codes for CASSIQGVYEQFF.

The count of this clone is one. The chain uses TRBV27 and TRBJ1-1; 8 bases fit TRBD1. The CDR3 is 16 amino acids. Trimming at V came to 5 bases and at J to 3 bases, leaving 11 bases not matched to a gene. The germline V gene encodes CDR1 MNHEY and CDR2 SMNVEV (reference sequence). The CDR3 bases are TGTGCCAGCAGTCACCATCCAACAGGGGGTGACACTGAAGCTTTCTTT. As protein: CASSHHPTGGDTEAFF.

In DNA, the CDR3 is TGTGCCAGCAGAGCTAACAGGGGGCGAGGGAACACTGAAGCTTTCTTT. This sequence encodes CASRANRGRGNTEAFF. The chain recombines TRBV28 with TRBJ1-1; TRBD1 matches at 9 bases. This CDR3 region has 16 residues. From germline, CDR1 is MDHEN and CDR2 SYDVKM. V was pared by 6 bases and J by 1 base, with 9 bases of the junction left unmatched.

The chain couples TRBV6-5 to TRBJ1-5; 10 nucleotides line up with TRBD1. With 5 bases clipped from V and 6 bases from J, the junction kept 4 bases outside the gene matches. Germline loops: CDR1 MNHEY, CDR2 SVGAGI. CDR3 length equals 14 residues. For the CDR3, the DNA is TGTGCCAGCAGTGTGGGACAGGGGCCTCAGCCCCAGCATTTT. Amino acid sequence: CASSVGQGPQPQHF.

Only one count was recorded for this clone. The V call is TRBV2, the J call TRBJ1-6, with unresolved D. In germline, CDR1 is SNHLY, CDR2 FYNNEI. This CDR3 contains 15 residues. Trimming took 3 bases from V and 7 from J, leaving 13 bases between them. CDR3 loop: CASSDESIVNSPLHF. The CDR3 bases are TGTGCCAGCAGTGACGAGTCCATCGTGAATTCACCCCTCCACTTT.

This chain uses TRBV13 with TRBJ2-3, with D possibly matching TRBD2 (6 bases). The CDR3 has 14 residues. Germline-derived CDR1 and CDR2 are PRHDT and FYEKMQ (reference sequence). Trimming cost V 6 bases and J 6 bases, with 16 bases left between them. In DNA form, the CDR3 reads TGTGCCAGCAGTCCGGGACTCACGACGGATACGCAGTATTTT. It yields the protein CASSPGLTTDTQYF.

V gene TRBV30 combines with J gene TRBJ1-5; D gene unclear. This CDR3 is built from 13 residues. Germline V gives CDR1 GTSNPN, CDR2 SVGIG (reference sequence). Deletions cut 0 bases from V and 9 bases from J, with 12 bases between. CDR3 amino acids: CAWSVRVDRPQHF. CDR3 in DNA: TGTGCCTGGAGTGTACGGGTGGATCGGCCCCAGCATTTT.

The chain carries TRBV2 and TRBJ1-2; TRBD1 might be the D (6 bases). This CDR3 is 16 amino acids long. The germline V gene has CDR1 SNHLY and CDR2 FYNNEI. Trimming removed 6 bases at V and 3 bases at J, with 20 bases between. CDR3 in DNA: TGTGCCAGCAGCGCAGACAGGCTGGCGTCCTACTATGGCTACACCTTC. This gives the protein CASSADRLASYYGYTF.

V gene TRBV5-4 combines with J gene TRBJ2-1, with TRBD1 matching over 9 bases. V was pared by 6 bases and J by 7 bases, with 5 bases of the junction left unmatched. CDR3 length: 13 amino acids. Germline assignment: CDR1 SGHNT and CDR2 YYREEE (reference sequence). In DNA, the CDR3 is TGTGCCAGCAACGGACAGGGGAGGAATGAGCAGTTCTTC. It codes for CASNGQGRNEQFF.

This rearrangement joins TRBV6-5 to TRBJ2-7, with TRBD2 matching 7 bases. Germline assignment: CDR1 MNHEY and CDR2 SVGAGI. The CDR3 spans 13 residues. V dropped 6 bases and J dropped 0; count of bases not matched to a gene: 2. CDR3 nucleotides: TGTGCCAGCAGGCGGGGGTACTCCTACGAGCAGTACTTC. Its protein product is CASRRGYSYEQYF.